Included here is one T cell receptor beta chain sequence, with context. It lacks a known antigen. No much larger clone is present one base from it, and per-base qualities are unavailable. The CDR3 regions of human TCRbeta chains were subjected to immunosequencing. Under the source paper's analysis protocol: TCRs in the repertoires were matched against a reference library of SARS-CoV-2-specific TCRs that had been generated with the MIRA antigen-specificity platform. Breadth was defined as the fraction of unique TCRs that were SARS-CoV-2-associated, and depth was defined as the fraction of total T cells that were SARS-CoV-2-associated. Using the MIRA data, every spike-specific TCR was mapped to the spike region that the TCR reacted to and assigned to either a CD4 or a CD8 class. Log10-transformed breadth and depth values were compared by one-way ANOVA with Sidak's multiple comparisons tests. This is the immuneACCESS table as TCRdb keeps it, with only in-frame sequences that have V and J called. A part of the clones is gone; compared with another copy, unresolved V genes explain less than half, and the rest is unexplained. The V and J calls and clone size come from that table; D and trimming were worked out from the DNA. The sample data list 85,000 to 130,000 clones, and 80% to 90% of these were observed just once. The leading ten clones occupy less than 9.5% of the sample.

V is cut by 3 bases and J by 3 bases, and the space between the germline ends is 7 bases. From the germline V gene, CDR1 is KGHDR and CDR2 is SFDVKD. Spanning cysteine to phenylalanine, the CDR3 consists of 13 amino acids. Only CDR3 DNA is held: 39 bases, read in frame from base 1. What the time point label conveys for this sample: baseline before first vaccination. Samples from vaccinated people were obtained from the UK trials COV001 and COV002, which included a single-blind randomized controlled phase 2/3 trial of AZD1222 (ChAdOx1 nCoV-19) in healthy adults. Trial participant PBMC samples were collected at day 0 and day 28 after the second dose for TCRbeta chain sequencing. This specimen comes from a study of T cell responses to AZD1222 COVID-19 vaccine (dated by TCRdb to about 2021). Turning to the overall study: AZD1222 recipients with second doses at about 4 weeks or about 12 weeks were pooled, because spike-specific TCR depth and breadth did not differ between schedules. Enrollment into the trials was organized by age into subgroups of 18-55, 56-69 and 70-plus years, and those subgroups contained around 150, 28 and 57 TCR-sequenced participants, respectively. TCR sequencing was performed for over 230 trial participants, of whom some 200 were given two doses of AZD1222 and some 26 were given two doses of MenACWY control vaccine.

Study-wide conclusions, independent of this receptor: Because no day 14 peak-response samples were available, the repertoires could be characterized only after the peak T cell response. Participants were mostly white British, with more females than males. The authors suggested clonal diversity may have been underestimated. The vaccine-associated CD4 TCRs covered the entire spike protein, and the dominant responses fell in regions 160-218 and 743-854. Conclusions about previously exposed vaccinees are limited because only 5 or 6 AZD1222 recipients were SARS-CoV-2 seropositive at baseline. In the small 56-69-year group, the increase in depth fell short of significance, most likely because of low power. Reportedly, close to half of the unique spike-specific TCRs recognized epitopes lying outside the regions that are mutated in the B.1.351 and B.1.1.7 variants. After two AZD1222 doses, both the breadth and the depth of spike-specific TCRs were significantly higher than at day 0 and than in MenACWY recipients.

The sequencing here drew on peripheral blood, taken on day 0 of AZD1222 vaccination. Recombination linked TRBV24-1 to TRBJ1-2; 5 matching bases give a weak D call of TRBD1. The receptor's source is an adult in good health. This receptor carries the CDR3 CATSDGAYYGYTF. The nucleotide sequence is TGTGCCACCAGTGATGGGGCCTACTATGGCTACACCTTC.